This TCR beta chain was sequenced during a study of cytomegalovirus exposure and HLA in healthy donors. The CDR3 consists of 16 residues. J lost 1 base, V lost 6 bases, and 11 bases had no gene match. CDR1 is SNHLY and CDR2 is FYNNEI in the germline V gene. 13 Jbeta primers and 60 Vbeta primers were used for the PCR. Data came from immunoSEQ multiplex PCR; TCRdb stores just in-frame clones and leaves some out. Among about 160,000 clones, 80% to 90% were seen once, and the ten largest hold approximately 0.8%. V gene TRBV2 combines with J gene TRBJ1-2; 7 positions match TRBD1. Specimen: PBMCs. This clonotype was obtained from a woman younger than 30 in good health and CMV-seronegative. In DNA form, the CDR3 reads TGTGCCAGCAGCTTCAAAACAGGGGTGGTTAACTATGGCTACACCTTC. Translation gives CASSFKTGVVNYGYTF.